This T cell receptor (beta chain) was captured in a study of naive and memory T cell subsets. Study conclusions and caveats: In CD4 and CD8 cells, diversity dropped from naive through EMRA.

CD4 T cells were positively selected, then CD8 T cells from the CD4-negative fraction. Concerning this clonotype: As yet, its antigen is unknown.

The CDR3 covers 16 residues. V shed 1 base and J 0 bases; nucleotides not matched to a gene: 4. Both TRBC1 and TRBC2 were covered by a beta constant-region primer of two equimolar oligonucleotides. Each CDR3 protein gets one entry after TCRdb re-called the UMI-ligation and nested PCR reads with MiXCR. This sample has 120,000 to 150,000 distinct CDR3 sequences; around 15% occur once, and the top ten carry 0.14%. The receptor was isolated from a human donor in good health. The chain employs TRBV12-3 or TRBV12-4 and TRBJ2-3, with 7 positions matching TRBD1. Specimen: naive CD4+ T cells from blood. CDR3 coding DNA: TGTGCCAGCAGTTTAGATCTGGACAGGAGCACAGATACGCAGTATTTT. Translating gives CASSLDLDRSTDTQYF.